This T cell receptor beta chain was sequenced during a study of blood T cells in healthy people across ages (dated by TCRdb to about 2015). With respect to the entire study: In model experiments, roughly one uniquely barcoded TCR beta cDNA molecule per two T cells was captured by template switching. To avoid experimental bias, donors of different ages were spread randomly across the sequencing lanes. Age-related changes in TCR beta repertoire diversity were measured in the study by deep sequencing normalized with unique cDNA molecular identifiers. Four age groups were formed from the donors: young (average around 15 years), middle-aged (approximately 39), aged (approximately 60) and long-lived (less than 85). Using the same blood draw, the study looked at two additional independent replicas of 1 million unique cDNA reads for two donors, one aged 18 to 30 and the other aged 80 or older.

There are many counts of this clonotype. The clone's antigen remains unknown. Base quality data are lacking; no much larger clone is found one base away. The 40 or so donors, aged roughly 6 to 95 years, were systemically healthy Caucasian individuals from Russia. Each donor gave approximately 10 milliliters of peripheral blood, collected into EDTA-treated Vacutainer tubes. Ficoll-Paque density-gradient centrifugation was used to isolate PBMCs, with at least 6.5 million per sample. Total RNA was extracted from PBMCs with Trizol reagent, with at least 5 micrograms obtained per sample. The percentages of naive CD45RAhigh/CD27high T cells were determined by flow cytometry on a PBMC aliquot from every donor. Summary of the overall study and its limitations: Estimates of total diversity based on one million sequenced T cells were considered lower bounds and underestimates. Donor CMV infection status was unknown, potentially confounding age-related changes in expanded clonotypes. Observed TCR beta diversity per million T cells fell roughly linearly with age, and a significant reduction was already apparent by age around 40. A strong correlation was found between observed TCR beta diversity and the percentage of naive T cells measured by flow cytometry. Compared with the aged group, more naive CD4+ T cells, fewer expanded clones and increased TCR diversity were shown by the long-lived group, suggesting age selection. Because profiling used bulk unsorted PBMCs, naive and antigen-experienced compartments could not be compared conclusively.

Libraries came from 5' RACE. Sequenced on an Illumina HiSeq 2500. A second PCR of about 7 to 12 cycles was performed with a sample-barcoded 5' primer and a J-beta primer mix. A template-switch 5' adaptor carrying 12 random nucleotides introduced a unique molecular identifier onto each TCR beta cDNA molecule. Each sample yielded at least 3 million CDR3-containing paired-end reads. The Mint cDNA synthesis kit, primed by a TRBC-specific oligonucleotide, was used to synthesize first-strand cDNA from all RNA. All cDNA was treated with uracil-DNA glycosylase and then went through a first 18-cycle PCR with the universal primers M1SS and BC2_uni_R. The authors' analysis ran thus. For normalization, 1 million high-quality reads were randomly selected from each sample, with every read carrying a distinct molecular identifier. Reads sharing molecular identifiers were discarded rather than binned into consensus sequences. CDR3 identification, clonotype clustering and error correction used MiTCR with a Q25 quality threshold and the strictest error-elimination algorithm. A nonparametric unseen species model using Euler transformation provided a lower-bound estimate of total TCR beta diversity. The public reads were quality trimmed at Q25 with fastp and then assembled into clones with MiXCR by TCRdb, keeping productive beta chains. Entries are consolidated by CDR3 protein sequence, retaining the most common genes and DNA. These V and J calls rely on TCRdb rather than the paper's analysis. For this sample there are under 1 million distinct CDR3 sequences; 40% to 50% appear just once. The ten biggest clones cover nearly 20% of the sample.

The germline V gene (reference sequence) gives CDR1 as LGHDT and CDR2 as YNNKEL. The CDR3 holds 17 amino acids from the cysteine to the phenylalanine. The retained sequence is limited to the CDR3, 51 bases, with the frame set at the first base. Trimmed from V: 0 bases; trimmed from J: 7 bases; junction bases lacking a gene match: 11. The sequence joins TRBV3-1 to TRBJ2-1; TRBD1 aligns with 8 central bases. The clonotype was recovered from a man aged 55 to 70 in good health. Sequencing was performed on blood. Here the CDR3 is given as CASSQDLGRGRKNEQFF. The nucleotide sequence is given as TGTGCCAGCAGCCAAGATCTAGGCAGGGGGCGTAAGAATGAGCAGTTCTTC.